The 32 T cell receptor beta chains below were found in one sample sequenced in a study of low-dose radiotherapy and immunotherapy resistance in tumors. Primers targeting TRAV and TRBV primed first-strand cDNA, covering alpha and beta chains. The PCR that amplified TCRs ran for around 20 cycles, relying on a constant-region primer and a V-primer adapter. TCRdb reprocessed the reads with MiXCR, giving one entry per CDR3 protein. The sample lists 14,000 to 15,000 distinct CDR3 sequences, under 55% occurring once. These receptors came from a human donor with advanced metastatic prostate, ovarian, gallbladder or colorectal cancer (not recorded which). This table probably holds off-target reads from a library built for another chain.

This chain uses TRBV25-1 with TRBJ2-3, with 13 bases aligning to TRBD2. V lost 4 bases, J lost 4 bases, and 11 bases stayed unmatched. The V gene's germline CDR1 is MGHDK and CDR2 SYGVNS. The CDR3 has 18 residues. CDR3 region: CASSVSGTSGVWSDTQYF. The CDR3 region has the DNA TGTGCCAGCAGTGTATCCGGGACTAGCGGGGTTTGGTCAGATACGCAGTATTTT.

The chain combines TRBV5-1 with TRBJ2-1; TRBD1 matches at 9 bases. With 4 bases clipped from V and 12 bases from J, the junction kept 14 bases outside the gene matches. Germline V gene data show CDR1 as SGHRS and CDR2 as YFSETQ. The CDR3 loop spans 15 amino acids. For the CDR3, the DNA is TGCGCCAGCAGCGCCGGAGACAGGGGGGTCGATGGGCAGTTCTTC. It is translated as CASSAGDRGVDGQFF.

The CDR3 spells CASSLGAEPYEQYF. CDR3 sequence (DNA): TGTGCCAGCAGCTTGGGGGCCGAACCCTACGAGCAGTACTTC. The chain links TRBV11-1 to TRBJ2-7, with a possible D match to TRBD1 (6 bases). The CDR3 consists of 14 residues. V was shortened by 3 bases and J by 2 bases, with 11 bases between the two germline ends. Germline assignment: CDR1 SGHAT and CDR2 FQDESV (reference sequence).

The V and J genes are TRBV12-3 or TRBV12-4 and TRBJ2-2; D gene ambiguous. V was cut by 6 bases and J by 4 bases, with 12 bases left in between. This CDR3 has 14 amino acids. CDR3 residues: CASRSTEPTGELFF. The CDR3 bases are TGTGCCAGCAGATCCACGGAACCCACCGGGGAGCTGTTTTTT.

The chain couples TRBV7-2 to TRBJ2-7; D ambiguous. Germline V gives CDR1 SGHTA, CDR2 FQGNSA. V dropped 4 bases and J dropped 0 bases, with 13 bases sitting between them. The length of the CDR3 is 15 residues. The DNA of the CDR3 is TGTGCCAGCAGCTCCAGCAGGAGTAGCTCCTACGAGCAGTACTTC. It translates to CASSSSRSSSYEQYF. The full variable domain, in which reference TRBV7-2 and TRBJ2-7 provide the parts outside the CDR3, is GAGVSQSPSNKVTEKGKDVELRCDPISGHTALYWYRQSLGQGLEFLIYFQGNSAPDKSGLPSDRFSAERTGGSVSTLTIQRTQQEDSAVYLCASSSSRSSSYEQYFGPGTRLTVT.

The chain recombines TRBV11-2 with TRBJ2-2; 8 nucleotides align to TRBD1. Trimming removed 0 bases from V and 6 bases from J; junction bases left unmatched: 9. The V gene's germline CDR1 is SGHAT and CDR2 FQNNGV. CDR3 size: 17 residues. DNA for the CDR3: TGTGCCAGCAGCTTAGATCCGACAGGGGCCGGCGCCGGGGAGCTGTTTTTT. It specifies CASSLDPTGAGAGELFF.

CDR3: CASSLLLGGGDTDTQYF. The CDR3 coding sequence is TGTGCCAGCAGCTTACTATTGGGCGGGGGAGACACAGATACGCAGTATTTT. The chain links TRBV13 to TRBJ2-3; 7 nucleotides match TRBD2. Unmatched junction bases numbered 10, after V lost 2 bases and J lost 2 bases. The CDR3 is 17 residues long. Germline V gene data show CDR1 as PRHDT and CDR2 as FYEKMQ (reference sequence).

Written as DNA, the CDR3 is TGTGCCAGCAGTTTAGGTTCTTCCGGTGAGCAGTTCTTC. This encodes CASSLGSSGEQFF. This chain uses TRBV28 with TRBJ2-1; no clear D. The length of the CDR3 is 13 residues. Germline CDR1 MDHEN, CDR2 SYDVKM. Trimming pared 2 bases from V and 9 bases from J, leaving 11 bases between.

The chain has TRBV4-1 and TRBJ2-3; D uncertain. V lost 1 base, J lost 0 bases, and 8 bases lay in between. Germline lookup yields CDR1 MGHRA and CDR2 YSYEKL. The CDR3 contains 15 residues. Here the CDR3 DNA reads TGCGCCAGCAGCCAAGTCGAGTATAGCACAGATACGCAGTATTTT. This sequence encodes CASSQVEYSTDTQYF.

The rearrangement joins TRBV6-5 to TRBJ2-3; 11 nucleotides agree with TRBD2. Germline CDR1 reads MNHEY; CDR2 reads SVGAGI. This CDR3 is built from 15 residues. V trimming: 6 bases; J trimming: 6 bases; junction bases outside the gene matches: 8. CDR3 loop: CASSRGTSGLDTQYF. In nucleotides, the CDR3 is TGTGCCAGCAGCCGAGGGACTAGCGGTCTGGATACGCAGTATTTT.

This sequence joins TRBV6-2 or TRBV6-3 and TRBJ2-7; 9 nucleotides agree with TRBD1. This CDR3 has 13 residues. Germline values: CDR1 MNHEY, CDR2 SVGEGT. V dropped 6 bases and J dropped 3; count of bases not matched to a gene: 3. CDR3 amino acids: CASRRQGDYEQYF. The DNA for the CDR3 is TGTGCCAGCAGAAGACAGGGGGACTACGAGCAGTACTTC.

V gene TRBV9 combines with J gene TRBJ2-1, with TRBD2 identical over 8 bases. The CDR3 length is 13 residues. With V trimmed by 0 bases and J by 9 bases, 2 bases remained unmatched. In germline, CDR1 is SGDLS, CDR2 YYNGEE. The DNA for the CDR3 is TGTGCCAGCAGCGTAGCGGGAGGGGTTGAGCAGTTCTTC. Translated: CASSVAGGVEQFF. Full variable domain (remainder filled in from reference TRBV9 and TRBJ2-1): DSGVTQTPKHLITATGQRVTLRCSPRSGDLSVYWYQQSLDQGLQFLIQYYNGEERAKGNILERFSAQQFPDLHSELNLSSLELGDSALYFCASSVAGGVEQFFGPGTRLTVL.

The CDR3 sequence is CASSNLRGGEWTRRTEAFF. CDR3 nucleotides: TGTGCCAGCAGTAATCTTCGCGGGGGCGAATGGACTCGGAGAACTGAAGCTTTCTTT. The genes are TRBV25-1 and TRBJ1-1, with a tentative D call TRBD1 (6 bases). CDR1 and CDR2 from the germline V gene are MGHDK and SYGVNS. V lost 5 bases, J lost 5 bases, and 30 bases lay in between. The CDR3 is 19 residues long.

This clonotype occurred a few times. The chain couples TRBV28 to TRBJ1-1; perhaps TRBD1 as D (6 bases). The CDR3 loop spans 14 amino acids. The V gene's germline CDR1 is MDHEN and CDR2 SYDVKM. V lost 3 bases and J lost 1, with 9 bases in between. The CDR3 DNA reads TGTGCCAGCAGTTTCGGGACACCGAACACTGAAGCTTTCTTT. It is translated as CASSFGTPNTEAFF.

The chain combines TRBV7-1 with TRBJ2-5; 14 bases line up with TRBD2. TRBV7-1 is annotated as an ORF whose role is uncertain. The J segment lost 5 bases and the V segment lost 3 bases, leaving 5 bases of the junction unmatched. There are 16 residues in the CDR3. The CDR3 DNA reads TGTGCCAGCAGCTCGACTAGCGGGAGGGCGAGCGAGACCCAGTACTTC. Protein: CASSSTSGRASETQYF.

V is TRBV29-1 and J is TRBJ2-5; no clear D. The germline CDR1 and CDR2 sequences are SQVTM and ANQGSEA. V was trimmed by 3 bases and J by 5 bases, leaving 10 bases between them. This CDR3 has 12 residues. The CDR3 DNA sequence: TGCAGCGTTGACGAGGTCCCCGAGACCCAGTACTTC. As protein: CSVDEVPETQYF.

CDR3 DNA sequence: TGTGCCAGCCGGGACGCAGGAAGAACCGGGGAGCTGTTTTTT. Translating it yields CASRDAGRTGELFF. The V gene is TRBV5-4, the J gene TRBJ2-2; D may match TRBD1 or TRBD2 (5 bases each). The CDR3 covers 14 residues. Germline assignment: CDR1 SGHNT and CDR2 YYREEE (reference sequence). Trimming removed 7 bases at V and 5 bases at J, with 15 bases between.

The gene calls are TRBV12-3 or TRBV12-4 and TRBJ1-1; perhaps TRBD1 as D (5 bases). CDR3 length: 14 residues. Trimming left V 2 bases short and J 4 bases short, with 11 bases between. Here the CDR3 DNA reads TGTGCCAGCAGTTTAATCGGGGCGGCCACTGAAGCTTTCTTT. Encoded protein: CASSLIGAATEAFF.

This clonotype appeared once. V and J are TRBV6-1 and TRBJ2-3; 9 bases line up with TRBD2. Per germline, CDR1 MNHNS and CDR2 SASEGT. The V gene end was trimmed by 7 bases and the J gene end by 2 bases; junction bases not matched to a gene: 7. This CDR3 contains 15 residues. The CDR3 sequence is CASNRLAAPTDTQYF. DNA of the CDR3: TGTGCCAGCAACCGACTAGCGGCCCCCACAGATACGCAGTATTTT.

The chain recombines TRBV10-2 with TRBJ2-5; TRBD2 matches at 13 bases. V trimming: 4 bases; J trimming: 8 bases; junction bases outside the gene matches: 4. The V gene's germline CDR1 is WSHSY and CDR2 SAAADI. CDR3 size: 14 residues. The CDR3 loop is CASSGRLAGGTQYF. The CDR3 nucleotides read TGCGCCAGCAGTGGACGACTAGCGGGGGGCACCCAGTACTTC.

The chain employs TRBV5-1 and TRBJ2-5; 8 bases are shared with TRBD2. The junction had 10 bases not matched to a gene; V was cut back by 7 bases and J by 5 bases. CDR1 is SGHRS and CDR2 is YFSETQ in the germline V gene. The CDR3 runs 14 residues. In nucleotides, the CDR3 is TGCGCCAGCTGCCTAGCGGGTGTAGGGGAGACCCAGTACTTC. Encoded protein: CASCLAGVGETQYF. Looking up the rest from reference TRBV5-1 and TRBJ2-5 gives the full variable domain: KAGVTQTPRYLIKTRGQQVTLSCSPISGHRSVSWYQQTPGQGLQFLFEYFSETQRNKGNFPGRFSGRQFSNSRSEMNVSTLELGDSALYLCASCLAGVGETQYFGPGTRLLVL.

This clonotype was counted a few times. This chain uses TRBV10-3 with TRBJ2-2; D is undetermined. Per the germline V gene, CDR1 is ENHRY and CDR2 is SYGVKD. V lost 3 bases, J lost 6 bases, and 14 bases lay in between. CDR3 size: 15 residues. CDR3 in amino acids: CAISDPGSGPGELFF. The DNA of the CDR3 is TGTGCCATCAGTGATCCCGGGTCTGGTCCCGGGGAGCTGTTTTTT.

The table lists this clonotype with a few counts. V is TRBV6-1 and J is TRBJ1-2; TRBD1 might be the D (6 bases). V was trimmed by 9 bases and J by 3 bases, leaving 8 bases between them. This CDR3 is 11 amino acids long. Germline V gene sequence: CDR1 MNHNS, CDR2 SASEGT. CDR3 region: CASGQYYGYTF. The CDR3 nucleotides are TGTGCCAGTGGACAGTACTATGGCTACACCTTC.

The genes are TRBV20-1 and TRBJ1-1, with no clear D. Germline V gene lookup returns CDR1 DFQATT and CDR2 SNEGSKA (reference sequence). The CDR3 is 13 amino acids. The V and J ends lost 2 bases and 6 bases respectively, with 13 bases between them. CDR3 nucleotide sequence: TGCAGTGCTAGAACAACTACGAGACCTGAAGCTTTCTTT. Translation gives CSARTTTRPEAFF.

The rearrangement links TRBV15 to TRBJ2-3; weak D call: TRBD1 (5 bases). V was trimmed by 1 base and J by 4 bases, leaving 6 bases between them. The CDR3 has 13 residues. Germline assignment: CDR1 LNHNV and CDR2 YYDKDF (reference sequence). DNA for the CDR3: TGTGCCACCAGCAGAGCAGGGTCAGATACGCAGTATTTT. Translated: CATSRAGSDTQYF.

This clonotype was counted between two and nine times. V gene TRBV6-1 combines with J gene TRBJ2-1, with D perhaps given as TRBD1 or TRBD2 (6 bases each). Trimming shortened V by 5 bases and J by 8 bases, and 19 bases separated the two germline ends. CDR1 is MNHNS, CDR2 SASEGT, per germline. The CDR3 totals 15 residues. The CDR3 bases are TGTGCCAGCAGTTCCCGGGCATTAAGGGGGGATGAGCAGTTCTTC. Amino acids: CASSSRALRGDEQFF.

The chain combines TRBV27 with TRBJ2-1, with a weak D call TRBD2 (6 bases). V was clipped by 4 bases and J by 4 bases, with 17 bases between them. CDR3 length equals 16 residues. Per the germline V gene, CDR1 is MNHEY and CDR2 is SMNVEV (reference sequence). The DNA for the CDR3 is TGTGCCAGCAGTTCCAGACCCCGCGCGGGGTACAATGAGCAGTTCTTC. The encoded protein is CASSSRPRAGYNEQFF.

The chain has TRBV6-8 and TRBJ1-2; 7 bases match TRBD1. CDR3 length: 12 residues. The germline V gene has CDR1 MNHGY and CDR2 SAAAGT. J was trimmed by 5 bases and V by 8 bases; bases with no gene match: 5. The CDR3, as DNA: TGTGCCAGCTCAAAGGGGGCGTATGGCTACACCTTC. Protein product: CASSKGAYGYTF.

This clonotype was observed a handful of times. The CDR3: CAIRAGTGNSNQPQHF. The CDR3, as DNA: TGTGCCATCAGGGCCGGGACAGGGAACAGCAATCAGCCCCAGCATTTT. J is TRBJ1-5 and V is TRBV10-3; 9 nucleotides align to TRBD1. This CDR3 region has 16 residues. The germline V gene has CDR1 ENHRY and CDR2 SYGVKD. J was trimmed by 1 base and V by 6 bases; bases with no gene match: 7.

The chain joins TRBV15 to TRBJ2-1; no clear D gene. The CDR3 sequence is 15 residues long. Germline CDR1 reads LNHNV; CDR2 reads YYDKDF (reference sequence). V lost 5 bases and J lost 2, with 13 bases in between. The CDR3 DNA is TGTGCCACCAGCGGACCCGGGCGCGCCTACAATGAGCAGTTCTTC. This gives the protein CATSGPGRAYNEQFF. The whole variable domain, remainder taken from reference TRBV15 and TRBJ2-1, is DAMVIQNPRYQVTQFGKPVTLSCSQTLNHNVMYWYQQKSSQAPKLLFHYYDKDFNNEADTPDNFQSRRPNTSFCFLDIRSPGLGDTAMYLCATSGPGRAYNEQFFGPGTRLTVL.

This chain links TRBV28 with TRBJ1-4; 7 bases fit TRBD1. Per the germline V gene, CDR1 is MDHEN and CDR2 is SYDVKM. With V trimmed by 3 bases and J by 8 bases, 9 bases remained unmatched. The CDR3 covers 15 residues. CDR3 sequence (DNA): TGTGCCAGCAGTTTCATCTACAGGGGAGGCGAAAAACTGTTTTTT. Protein product: CASSFIYRGGEKLFF.

This clonotype has more than one count but fewer than ten. The gene calls are TRBV11-3 and TRBJ2-1; D unclear. The CDR3 is made up of 13 amino acids. V was shortened by 5 bases and J by 8 bases, with 13 bases between the two germline ends. In germline, CDR1 is SGHNT, CDR2 YENEEA. The CDR3 loop is CASSPPSRDEQFF. As DNA, the CDR3 is TGTGCCAGCAGCCCTCCCAGTCGGGATGAGCAGTTCTTC.